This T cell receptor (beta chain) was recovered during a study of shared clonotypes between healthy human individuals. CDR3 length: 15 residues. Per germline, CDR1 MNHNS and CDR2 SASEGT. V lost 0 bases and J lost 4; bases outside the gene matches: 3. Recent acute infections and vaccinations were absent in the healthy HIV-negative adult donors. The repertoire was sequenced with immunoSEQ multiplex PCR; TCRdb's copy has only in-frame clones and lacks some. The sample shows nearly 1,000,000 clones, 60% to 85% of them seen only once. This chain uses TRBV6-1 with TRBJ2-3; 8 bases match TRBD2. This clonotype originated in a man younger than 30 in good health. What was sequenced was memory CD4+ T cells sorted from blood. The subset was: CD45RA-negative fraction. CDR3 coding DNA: TGTGCCAGCAGTGAAGCAACGGGAGGGCCAGATACGCAGTATTTT. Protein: CASSEATGGPDTQYF.